This T cell receptor (beta chain) was recorded in a study of control samples from healthy donors and cancer patients. The sample holds a few counts of this clone. The same CDR3 is also encoded by other DNA sequences in this sample. The repertoire was sequenced with immunoSEQ multiplex PCR; TCRdb's copy has only in-frame clones and lacks some. The repertoire holds about 120,000 clones, around 87% seen once, with around 9% in the top ten. Sequencing was performed on blood. This receptor was identified in a man aged 40-55 years in good health.

CDR3 DNA sequence: TGTGCCAGCAGCCCAAGGGACAGGGGAAACACAGATACGCAGTATTTT. Translation: CASSPRDRGNTDTQYF. The chain combines TRBV7-8 with TRBJ2-3; 10 positions agree with TRBD1. Germline CDR1 SGHVS, CDR2 FQNEAQ. Germline trimming cut 5 bases from V and 2 bases from J; bases unmatched to any gene: 7. The CDR3 covers 16 residues.